A single sample gave rise to the 14 T cell receptor beta chains below, sequenced in a study of OX40 agonist ivuxolimab in advanced cancers. Only in-frame clones appear in the TCRdb table, and some are missing; sequencing was by immunoSEQ multiplex PCR. The sample yields roughly 10,000 clones, 77% seen once. Material: CD4+ or CD8+ T cells sorted from blood, obtained in a trial of the OX40 agonist ivuxolimab. Receptor source: an adult with an advanced solid tumor such as melanoma, head and neck, liver or kidney cancer.

The chain combines TRBV5-6 with TRBJ2-3; TRBD2 matches 8 bases. CDR3 length equals 16 residues. Germline V gene sequence: CDR1 SGHDT, CDR2 YYEEEE. V lost 5 bases to trimming and J lost 0 bases; unmatched junction nucleotides: 8. CDR3 bases: TGTGCCAGCAGTTTTGGGAGCGGGAGAAGCACAGATACGCAGTATTTT. Its translation: CASSFGSGRSTDTQYF.

The CDR3 reads CASSLSPGLAAYNEQFF. CDR3 nucleotides: TGCGCCAGCAGCTTGTCCCCGGGACTAGCGGCCTACAATGAGCAGTTCTTC. The chain recombines TRBV5-1 with TRBJ2-1; 11 positions match TRBD2. Germline V gives CDR1 SGHRS, CDR2 YFSETQ. The V and J ends lost 1 base and 2 bases, in that order; junction bases with no gene match: 5. The CDR3 has 17 amino acids.

This clone was seen a single time. CDR3 DNA sequence: TGTGCCAGCAGCTTGGGTTTACAAGAGACCCAGTACTTC. Translated: CASSLGLQETQYF. This rearrangement joins TRBV5-6 to TRBJ2-5; no reliable D call. The V and J ends lost 0 bases and 2 bases respectively, with 5 bases between them. The CDR3 extends over 13 amino acids. Germline assignment: CDR1 SGHDT and CDR2 YYEEEE. The variable domain in full, completed from reference TRBV5-6 and TRBJ2-5, reads DAGVTQSPTHLIKTRGQQVTLRCSPKSGHDTVSWYQQALGQGPQFIFQYYEEEERQRGNFPDRFSGHQFPNYSSELNVNALLLGDSALYLCASSLGLQETQYFGPGTRLLVL.

This clone was seen a handful of times. The chain carries TRBV5-4 and TRBJ2-6, with D hard to call. This CDR3 is built from 17 residues. Germline CDR1 is SGHNT and CDR2 is YYREEE (reference sequence). Trimming pared 0 bases from V and 0 bases from J, leaving 10 bases between. The DNA for the CDR3 is TGTGCCAGCAGCTTGGTACTTACCAACTCTGGGGCCAACGTCCTGACTTTC. It codes for CASSLVLTNSGANVLTF.

The chain employs TRBV7-8 and TRBJ2-1; 8 positions agree with TRBD2. The CDR3 runs 17 residues. Per germline, CDR1 SGHVS and CDR2 FQNEAQ. J was trimmed by 5 bases and V by 5 bases; bases with no gene match: 14. In DNA form, the CDR3 reads TGTGCCAGCAGCATCAGCTCTCCGGGAGGGTGGAACAATGAGCAGTTCTTC. Encoded protein: CASSISSPGGWNNEQFF.

The rearrangement joins TRBV20-1 to TRBJ2-1; D uncertain. The V and J ends lost 4 bases and 8 bases respectively, with 6 bases between them. Germline-derived CDR1 and CDR2 are DFQATT and SNEGSKA (reference sequence). CDR3 length equals 10 residues. CDR3 region: CSANPYEQFF. DNA of the CDR3: TGCAGTGCTAACCCCTATGAGCAGTTCTTC.

V gene TRBV6-1 combines with J gene TRBJ2-7, with 8 nucleotides matching TRBD2. The trim removed 6 bases at V and 0 bases at J, leaving 4 bases unmatched. The CDR3 has 14 amino acids. In germline, CDR1 is MNHNS, CDR2 SASEGT. As DNA, the CDR3 is TGTGCCAGCAGCCTACTAGCGGCCTCCTACGAGCAGTACTTC. As protein: CASSLLAASYEQYF.

The J gene is TRBJ2-2, the V gene TRBV27; the D gene is possibly TRBD2 (6 bases). The V and J ends lost 6 bases and 4 bases respectively, with 21 bases between them. Germline V lookup: CDR1 MNHEY, CDR2 SMNVEV (reference sequence). The CDR3 spans 17 residues. Here the CDR3 reads CASSPLWAGLGTGELFF. CDR3 DNA: TGTGCCAGCAGCCCCCTGTGGGCGGGGTTAGGCACCGGGGAGCTGTTTTTT.

Only a few counts were recorded for this clone. This chain connects TRBV5-1 to TRBJ1-1; D unclear. CDR1 and CDR2 from the germline V gene are SGHRS and YFSETQ. The length of the CDR3 is 12 residues. Trimming shortened V by 3 bases and J by 4 bases, and 7 bases separated the two germline ends. The CDR3 coding sequence is TGCGCCAGCAGCTCGGTAGGCACTGAAGCTTTCTTT. It is translated as CASSSVGTEAFF.

The chain is built from TRBV6-9 and TRBJ1-4; TRBD1 agrees at 9 bases. V gave up 3 bases and J gave up 5 bases; unmatched junction bases: 1. The germline CDR1 and CDR2 sequences are MNHGY and SVAAGI. The CDR3 is 14 residues long. The DNA of the CDR3 is TGTGCCAGCAGTTACGGGACAGGGAATGAAAAACTGTTTTTT. Its translation: CASSYGTGNEKLFF.

The chain employs TRBV19 and TRBJ2-1; 9 bases agree with TRBD2. The trim removed 4 bases at V and 9 bases at J, leaving 7 bases unmatched. Germline-derived CDR1 and CDR2 are LNHDA and SQIVND (reference sequence). The CDR3 is 14 residues long. The CDR3 bases are TGTGCCAGTAGTAATAGCGGGAGAGAAAGTGAGCAGTTCTTC. Encoded protein: CASSNSGRESEQFF.

The rearrangement uses TRBV9 and TRBJ2-7, with TRBD1 identical over 8 bases. J was trimmed by 10 bases and V by 0 bases; bases with no gene match: 9. CDR1 is SGDLS and CDR2 is YYNGEE in the germline V gene. This CDR3 comprises 14 residues. CDR3 sequence reads: CASSVEGTGPFQYF. CDR3 DNA: TGTGCCAGCAGCGTAGAGGGGACAGGCCCGTTCCAGTACTTC.

V is TRBV6-5 and J is TRBJ2-7; possibly TRBD2 for D (7 bases). The germline gives CDR1 MNHEY, CDR2 SVGAGI. Between the trimmed V and J ends, which lost 6 bases and 7 bases, there was a span of 19 bases. The CDR3 sequence is 14 residues long. The CDR3: CASSLGGARGEQYF. The CDR3, as DNA: TGTGCCAGCAGCCTGGGGGGGGCGAGGGGTGAGCAGTACTTC.

This chain connects TRBV7-9 to TRBJ2-1, with TRBD2 matching over 7 bases. This CDR3 contains 15 residues. Trimming removed 5 bases from V and 1 base from J; junction bases left unmatched: 5. Per the germline V gene, CDR1 is SEHNR and CDR2 is FQNEAQ (reference sequence). The chain's CDR3 is CASSTTSPSYNEQFF. For the CDR3, the DNA is TGTGCCAGCAGCACGACTAGCCCTTCCTACAATGAGCAGTTCTTC.